This TCR beta chain emerged from a study of cytomegalovirus exposure and HLA in healthy donors. Notes on the study in general: A few chains tied to CMV proved CMV antigen-specific in vitro.

The CDR3 length is 13 residues. From germline, CDR1 is SQVTM and CDR2 ANQGSEA. V gave up 6 bases and J gave up 0 bases, with 11 bases separating them. Assay used: immunoSEQ multiplex PCR; TCRdb lists only in-frame clones, some missing. The sample has 200,000 to 250,000 clones; roughly 80% are singletons. Note on this clone: Its target is unknown.

Sequenced: PBMCs. The chain uses TRBV29-1 and TRBJ1-2; D is unclear. The TCR originated in a woman aged 18 to 35 in good health and CMV-seronegative. The chain's CDR3 is CSVPYGANYGYTF. CDR3 nucleotides: TGCAGCGTCCCTTACGGGGCTAACTATGGCTACACCTTC.